Many counts were recorded for the clone carrying this TCR beta chain. As yet, its antigen is unknown. The data were taken from a study of neurological immune-mediated disorders. Overall study results and limits: None of the CDR3 amino acid sequences of expanded clones recurred across subjects, suggesting private repertoires in all groups.

Noted time point: longitudinal time-point 1 (baseline). The V gene's germline CDR1 is ENHRY and CDR2 SYGVKD. The CDR3 covers 11 residues. The V end was cut by 3 bases, the J end by 2 bases, with 1 base between. Each TCR transcript was tagged with a 10-nucleotide random UMI during 5'RACE. Each CDR3 protein gets one entry after TCRdb re-called the 5' RACE reads with MiXCR. Of tens of thousands of distinct CDR3 sequences in the sample, 9% to 10% were seen once. V usage is TRBV10-3 and J usage is TRBJ2-5; D gene ambiguous. This TCR was sampled from a woman between 40 and 50 years old in good health. What was sequenced was PBMCs. The CDR3 spells CAISDQETQYF. DNA for the CDR3: TGTGCCATCAGTGATCAAGAGACCCAGTACTTC.